Following are 17 T cell receptor beta chains from one sample sequenced in a study of cytomegalovirus exposure and HLA in healthy donors (dated by TCRdb to the late 2010s). The receptor library was made with the immunoSEQ multiplex PCR assay. For the multiplex PCR, a mixture combining 60 forward primers for TCR Vbeta segments and 13 reverse primers for TCR Jbeta segments was used. TCRdb limited this immuneACCESS table to in-frame rearrangements with V and J called. A share of clones is missing; checked studies link under half to unresolved V genes, and the rest is unexplained. The sample yields 160,000 or so clones; roughly 80% were counted once. The top ten clonotypes cover roughly 5% of the sample. The sequenced sample was PBMCs. These receptors were taken from a middle-aged man in good health and CMV-seronegative.

CDR3 coding DNA: TGTGCCATCAGTGAGCCGACAGGGGGGGAGTACGAGCAGTACTTC. Residues: CAISEPTGGEYEQYF. V gene TRBV10-3 combines with J gene TRBJ2-7, with 9 bases lining up with TRBD1. From germline, CDR1 is ENHRY and CDR2 SYGVKD. CDR3 length: 15 residues. V lost 2 bases and J lost 4; bases outside the gene matches: 6.

The rearrangement joins TRBV5-1 to TRBJ1-5, with TRBD1 as a possible D gene (6 bases). The CDR3 runs 13 residues. With 4 bases removed from V and 5 bases from J, the gap between germline ends came to 10 bases. Germline values: CDR1 SGHRS, CDR2 YFSETQ. CDR3 region: CASSAEGDQPQHF. CDR3 nucleotides: TGCGCCAGCAGCGCCGAGGGGGATCAGCCCCAGCATTTT.

V and J are TRBV29-1 and TRBJ2-7, with 7 bases matching TRBD1. The CDR3 has 12 residues. After removal of 4 bases from V and 5 bases from J, the junction contained 5 bases not matched to a gene. CDR1 and CDR2 from the germline V gene are SQVTM and ANQGSEA. The CDR3 coding sequence is TGCAGCGTTGGACAGGGTCCCAACGAGCAGTACTTC. Amino acid sequence: CSVGQGPNEQYF.

The rearrangement links TRBV11-3 to TRBJ2-7, with D maybe TRBD2 (5 bases). The CDR3 is 15 residues long. The germline V gene has CDR1 SGHNT and CDR2 YENEEA. Trimming removed 5 bases from V and 6 bases from J, with 20 bases in between. In DNA form, the CDR3 reads TGTGCCAGCAGCCGTGCGCAAGAGGGATCCGTCGAGCAGTACTTC. Protein sequence: CASSRAQEGSVEQYF. Using reference TRBV11-3 and TRBJ2-7 for the parts outside the CDR3, the full variable domain is EAGVVQSPRYKIIEKKQPVAFWCNPISGHNTLYWYLQNLGQGPELLIRYENEEAVDDSQLPKDRFSAERLKGVDSTLKIQPAELGDSAVYLCASSRAQEGSVEQYFGPGTRLTVT.

This chain uses TRBV28 with TRBJ1-2; D call uncertain. CDR3 length: 12 amino acids. Germline-derived CDR1 and CDR2 are MDHEN and SYDVKM. V was pared by 10 bases and J by 8 bases, with 17 bases between. The CDR3 region is CATLRGTGGYTF. The DNA for the CDR3 is TGTGCCACCCTCCGGGGAACTGGCGGCTACACCTTC.

J is TRBJ2-6 and V is TRBV18; a weak D match, TRBD2 (6 bases). The CDR3 covers 16 residues. V lost 3 bases and J 1 base, leaving 10 bases between the germline ends. Germline values: CDR1 KGHSH, CDR2 LQKENI. CDR3 coding DNA: TGTGCCAGCTCACCTGGTGGGAGGTCTGGGGCCAACGTCCTGACTTTC. Protein product: CASSPGGRSGANVLTF.

The rearrangement joins TRBV7-9 to TRBJ1-2; 9 nucleotides line up with TRBD1. The CDR3 length is 16 residues. Looked up from germline, CDR1 is SEHNR and CDR2 is FQNEAQ (reference sequence). Trimming removed 0 bases from V and 2 bases from J; junction bases left unmatched: 4. The CDR3 loop is CASSLATGTGNYGYTF. The DNA for the CDR3 is TGTGCCAGCAGCTTAGCTACAGGGACAGGGAACTATGGCTACACCTTC.

This clone turned up a few times. The J gene is TRBJ1-1, the V gene TRBV7-3, with unresolved D. The germline gives CDR1 SGHTA, CDR2 FQGTGA. Trimming cost V 2 bases and J 4 bases, with 14 bases left between them. The CDR3 has 15 residues. The CDR3 nucleotides are TGTGCCAGCAGCTTAGAAATCCGGGAGGCCACTGAAGCTTTCTTT. Amino acids: CASSLEIREATEAFF.

The gene calls are TRBV5-6 and TRBJ2-1; 8 nucleotides align to TRBD1. Germline-derived CDR1 and CDR2 are SGHDT and YYEEEE. Unmatched junction bases numbered 11, after V lost 4 bases and J lost 5 bases. The CDR3 is 16 amino acids. CDR3 DNA sequence: TGTGCCAGCAGCCCCGGGACAGGCTTCCCACACAATGAGCAGTTCTTC. Protein sequence: CASSPGTGFPHNEQFF.

A word on this clone: Other DNA sequences in this specimen translate into the identical CDR3. The chain has TRBV4-3 and TRBJ2-7, with 7 bases matching TRBD1. CDR3 length: 14 residues. The germline V gene has CDR1 LGHNA and CDR2 YSLEER. After removal of 0 bases from V and 3 bases from J, the junction contained 2 bases not matched to a gene. For the CDR3, the DNA is TGCGCCAGCAGCCAAGATCGACAGGGCTACGAGCAGTACTTC. Translating it yields CASSQDRQGYEQYF.

The chain couples TRBV7-3 to TRBJ2-4; TRBD1 agrees at 9 bases. CDR1 is SGHTA and CDR2 is FQGTGA in the germline V gene. The CDR3 contains 16 residues. The trim removed 5 bases at V and 5 bases at J, leaving 10 bases unmatched. This CDR3 reads CASSPRDREVENIQYF. CDR3 coding DNA: TGTGCCAGCAGCCCGCGGGACAGGGAGGTCGAAAACATTCAGTACTTC.

This clone was detected only once. This chain uses TRBV5-1 with TRBJ1-5; 9 positions match TRBD1. The V gene end was trimmed by 4 bases and the J gene end by 4 bases; junction bases not matched to a gene: 3. Germline V lookup: CDR1 SGHRS, CDR2 YFSETQ. CDR3 length: 14 residues. This chain's CDR3 is CASSTGTGNQPQHF. The CDR3 coding sequence is TGCGCCAGCAGCACCGGGACAGGGAATCAGCCCCAGCATTTT.

This clone was counted between two and nine times. J is TRBJ1-1 and V is TRBV2, with 11 bases lining up with TRBD1. Germline-derived CDR1 and CDR2 are SNHLY and FYNNEI. The length of the CDR3 is 14 residues. J was trimmed by 5 bases and V by 6 bases; bases with no gene match: 5. DNA of the CDR3: TGTGCCAGCAGCTCAGGACAGGGGGCAACTGAAGCTTTCTTT. Its protein is CASSSGQGATEAFF.

This clone was seen only once. The V call is TRBV29-1, the J call TRBJ2-3, with D maybe TRBD2 (5 bases). The CDR3 runs 15 residues. Germline CDR1 and CDR2: SQVTM and ANQGSEA. Trimming took off 4 bases at V and 2 bases at J, with 16 bases between the two ends. As DNA, the CDR3 is TGCAGCGTTGTTCGAGCGGCTTTTGCCACAGATACGCAGTATTTT. This translates into CSVVRAAFATDTQYF.

This chain links TRBV4-3 with TRBJ2-3; D is possibly TRBD2 (5 bases). Trimming cost V 0 bases and J 3 bases, with 13 bases left between them. The V gene's germline CDR1 is LGHNA and CDR2 YSLEER. The CDR3 sequence is 16 residues long. The CDR3 region has the DNA TGCGCCAGCAGCCAAGAAGCGGCTGAACGAACAGATACGCAGTATTTT. This sequence encodes CASSQEAAERTDTQYF.

V gene TRBV7-9 combines with J gene TRBJ1-2; 9 nucleotides agree with TRBD1. Trimming at V came to 7 bases and at J to 4 bases, leaving 4 bases not matched to a gene. Germline V gene sequence: CDR1 SEHNR, CDR2 FQNEAQ (reference sequence). The CDR3 sequence is 13 residues long. CDR3: CASMGQGPYGYTF. The CDR3 coding sequence is TGTGCCAGCATGGGACAGGGCCCCTATGGCTACACCTTC.

For this clone: Within the sample, other DNA sequences also encode this same CDR3. The chain joins TRBV29-1 to TRBJ2-3; 9 nucleotides agree with TRBD1. The V gene's germline CDR1 is SQVTM and CDR2 ANQGSEA. V lost 6 bases and J lost 4; bases outside the gene matches: 5. The length of the CDR3 is 13 residues. CDR3 loop: CSVEGQGADTQYF. Here the CDR3 DNA reads TGCAGCGTGGAGGGACAGGGCGCAGATACGCAGTATTTT.